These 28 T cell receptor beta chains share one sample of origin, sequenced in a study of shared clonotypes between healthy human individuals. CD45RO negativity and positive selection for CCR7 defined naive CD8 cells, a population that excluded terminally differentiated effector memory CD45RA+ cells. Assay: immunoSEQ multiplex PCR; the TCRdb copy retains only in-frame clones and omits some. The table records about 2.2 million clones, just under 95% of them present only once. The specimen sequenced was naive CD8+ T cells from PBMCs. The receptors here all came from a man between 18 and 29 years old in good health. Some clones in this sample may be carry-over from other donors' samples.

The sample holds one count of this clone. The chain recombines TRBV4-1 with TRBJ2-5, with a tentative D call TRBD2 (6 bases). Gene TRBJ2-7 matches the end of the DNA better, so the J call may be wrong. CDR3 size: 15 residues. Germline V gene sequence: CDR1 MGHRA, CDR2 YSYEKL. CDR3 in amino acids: CASSPSSATSGEQYF. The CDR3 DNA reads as TGCGCCAGCAGCCCCTCTAGCGCGACCTCAGGCGAGCAGTACTTC.

The CDR3 DNA sequence: TGTGCCAGCAGTTTATATGGTTGGGGTGGCACCGGGGAGCTGTTTTTT. Translated: CASSLYGWGGTGELFF. The chain combines TRBV27 with TRBJ2-2, with no clear D. The germline V and J ends were trimmed by 1 base and 4 bases, with 13 bases remaining between them. The CDR3 has 16 amino acids. Germline loops: CDR1 MNHEY, CDR2 SMNVEV (reference sequence).

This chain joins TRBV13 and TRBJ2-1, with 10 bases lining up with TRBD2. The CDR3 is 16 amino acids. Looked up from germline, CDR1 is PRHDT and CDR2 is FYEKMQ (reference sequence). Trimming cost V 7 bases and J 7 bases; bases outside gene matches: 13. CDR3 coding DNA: TGTGCCAGCACCCCTTCGGCTAGCGGGAGACGGAATGAGCAGTTCTTC. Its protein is CASTPSASGRRNEQFF.

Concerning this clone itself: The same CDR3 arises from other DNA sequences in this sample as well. CDR3 sequence: CASSPPGGNEKLFF. CDR3 in DNA: TGTGCCAGCAGCCCTCCGGGGGGAAATGAAAAACTGTTTTTT. This chain uses TRBV7-9 with TRBJ1-4; D might be TRBD1 (5 bases). Deletions cut 5 bases from V and 5 bases from J, with 12 bases between. Germline V CDR1 and CDR2: SEHNR, FQNEAQ (reference sequence). The CDR3 sequence is 14 residues long. Full variable domain (remainder filled in from reference TRBV7-9 and TRBJ1-4): DTGVSQNPRHKITKRGQNVTFRCDPISEHNRLYWYRQTLGQGPEFLTYFQNEAQLEKSRLLSDRFSAERPKGSFSTLEIQRTEQGDSAMYLCASSPPGGNEKLFFGSGTQLSVL.

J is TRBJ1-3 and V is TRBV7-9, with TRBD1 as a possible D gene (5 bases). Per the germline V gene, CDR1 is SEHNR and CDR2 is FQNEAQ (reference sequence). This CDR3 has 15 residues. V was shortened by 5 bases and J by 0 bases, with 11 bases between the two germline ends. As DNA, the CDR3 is TGTGCCAGCAGCCCCCAGGGACTCTCTGGAAACACCATATATTTT. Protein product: CASSPQGLSGNTIYF.

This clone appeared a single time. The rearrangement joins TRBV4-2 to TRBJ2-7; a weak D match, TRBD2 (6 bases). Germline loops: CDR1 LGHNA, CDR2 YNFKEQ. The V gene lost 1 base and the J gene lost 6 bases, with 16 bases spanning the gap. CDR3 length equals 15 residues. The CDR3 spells CASSQGDSSVGEQYF. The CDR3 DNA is TGTGCCAGCAGCCAAGGGGACTCGTCTGTAGGCGAGCAGTACTTC.

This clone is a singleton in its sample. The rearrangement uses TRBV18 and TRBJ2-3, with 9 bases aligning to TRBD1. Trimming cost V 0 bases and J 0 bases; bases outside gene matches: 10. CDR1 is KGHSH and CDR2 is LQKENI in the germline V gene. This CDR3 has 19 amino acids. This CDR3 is CASSPPFYRGPSSTDTQYF. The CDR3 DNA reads TGTGCCAGCTCACCACCATTCTACAGGGGGCCTTCTAGCACAGATACGCAGTATTTT. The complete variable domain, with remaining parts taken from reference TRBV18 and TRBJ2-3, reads NAGVMQNPRHLVRRRGQEARLRCSPMKGHSHVYWYRQLPEEGLKFMVYLQKENIIDESGMPKERFSAEFPKEGPSILRIQQVVRGDSAAYFCASSPPFYRGPSSTDTQYFGPGTRLTVL.

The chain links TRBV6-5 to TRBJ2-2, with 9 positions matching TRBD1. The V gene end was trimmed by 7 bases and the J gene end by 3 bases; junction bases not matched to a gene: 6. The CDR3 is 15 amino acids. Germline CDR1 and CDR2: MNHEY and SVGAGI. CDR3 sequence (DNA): TGTGCCAGCAAAGATCGACAGGGGGACACCGGGGAGCTGTTTTTT. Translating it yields CASKDRQGDTGELFF.

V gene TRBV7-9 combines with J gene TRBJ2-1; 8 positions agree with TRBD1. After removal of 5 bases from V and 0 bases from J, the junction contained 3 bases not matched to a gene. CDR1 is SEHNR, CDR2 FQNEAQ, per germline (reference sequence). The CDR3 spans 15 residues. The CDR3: CASSPGGTSYNEQFF. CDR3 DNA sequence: TGTGCCAGCAGCCCAGGGGGCACCTCCTACAATGAGCAGTTCTTC.

The DNA for the CDR3 is TGTGCCAGCAGCCCTGGGACAGACTGGTACAATGAGCAGTTCTTC. Protein: CASSPGTDWYNEQFF. This sequence joins TRBV5-6 and TRBJ2-1, with 7 positions matching TRBD1. This CDR3 region has 15 residues. J gave up 4 bases and V 4 bases, and 8 bases lay outside the gene matches. Germline CDR1 reads SGHDT; CDR2 reads YYEEEE.

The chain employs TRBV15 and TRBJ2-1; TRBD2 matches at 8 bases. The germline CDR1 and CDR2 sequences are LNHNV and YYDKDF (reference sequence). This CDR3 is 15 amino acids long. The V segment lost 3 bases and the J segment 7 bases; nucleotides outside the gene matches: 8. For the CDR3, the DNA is TGTGCCACCAGCAGCGTGGCTAGCGGGTTGAATGAGCAGTTCTTC. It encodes CATSSVASGLNEQFF. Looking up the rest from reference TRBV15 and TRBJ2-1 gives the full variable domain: DAMVIQNPRYQVTQFGKPVTLSCSQTLNHNVMYWYQQKSSQAPKLLFHYYDKDFNNEADTPDNFQSRRPNTSFCFLDIRSPGLGDTAMYLCATSSVASGLNEQFFGPGTRLTVL.

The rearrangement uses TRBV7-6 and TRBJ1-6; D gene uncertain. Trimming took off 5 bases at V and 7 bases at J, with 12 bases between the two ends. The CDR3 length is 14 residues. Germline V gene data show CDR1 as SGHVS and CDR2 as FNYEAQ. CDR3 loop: CASSPTRWNSPLHF. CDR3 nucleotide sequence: TGTGCCAGCAGCCCAACCCGCTGGAATTCACCCCTCCACTTT. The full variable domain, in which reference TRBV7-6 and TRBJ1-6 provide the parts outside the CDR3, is GAGVSQSPRYKVTKRGQDVALRCDPISGHVSLYWYRQALGQGPEFLTYFNYEAQQDKSGLPNDRFSAERPEGSISTLTIQRTEQRDSAMYRCASSPTRWNSPLHFGNGTRLTVT.

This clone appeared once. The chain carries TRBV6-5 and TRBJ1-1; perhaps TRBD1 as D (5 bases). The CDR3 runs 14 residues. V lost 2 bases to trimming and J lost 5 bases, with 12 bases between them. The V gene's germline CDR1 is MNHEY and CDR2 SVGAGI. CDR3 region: CASSYNQGGTEAFF. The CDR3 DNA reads TGTGCCAGCAGTTACAACCAGGGAGGTACTGAAGCTTTCTTT.

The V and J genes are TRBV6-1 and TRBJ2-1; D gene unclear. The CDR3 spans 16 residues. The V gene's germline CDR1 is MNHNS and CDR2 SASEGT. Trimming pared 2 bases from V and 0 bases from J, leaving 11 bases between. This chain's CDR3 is CASSEPPTVSYNEQFF. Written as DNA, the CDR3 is TGTGCCAGCAGTGAACCTCCGACGGTCTCCTACAATGAGCAGTTCTTC.

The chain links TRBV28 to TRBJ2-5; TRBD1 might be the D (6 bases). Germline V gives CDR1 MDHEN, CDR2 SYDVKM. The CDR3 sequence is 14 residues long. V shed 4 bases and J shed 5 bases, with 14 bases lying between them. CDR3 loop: CASSSSRGGETQYF. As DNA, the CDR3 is TGTGCCAGCAGTTCATCCAGGGGTGGGGAGACCCAGTACTTC. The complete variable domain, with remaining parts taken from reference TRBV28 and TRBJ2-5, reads DVKVTQSSRYLVKRTGEKVFLECVQDMDHENMFWYRQDPGLGLRLIYFSYDVKMKEKGDIPEGYSVSREKKERFSLILESASTNQTSMYLCASSSSRGGETQYFGPGTRLLVL.

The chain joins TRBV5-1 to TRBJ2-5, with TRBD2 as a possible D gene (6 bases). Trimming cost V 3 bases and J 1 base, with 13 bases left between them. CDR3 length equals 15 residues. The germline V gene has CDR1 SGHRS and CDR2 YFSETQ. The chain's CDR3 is CASSYLRDFQETQYF. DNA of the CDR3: TGCGCCAGCAGCTACCTGCGGGACTTCCAAGAGACCCAGTACTTC. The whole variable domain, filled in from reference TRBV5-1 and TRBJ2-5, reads KAGVTQTPRYLIKTRGQQVTLSCSPISGHRSVSWYQQTPGQGLQFLFEYFSETQRNKGNFPGRFSGRQFSNSRSEMNVSTLELGDSALYLCASSYLRDFQETQYFGPGTRLLVL.

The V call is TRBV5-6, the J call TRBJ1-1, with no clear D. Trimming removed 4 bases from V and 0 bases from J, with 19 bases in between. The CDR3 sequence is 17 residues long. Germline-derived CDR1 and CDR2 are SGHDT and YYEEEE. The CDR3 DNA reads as TGTGCCAGCAGCCTTCCTGCCCGAGGACGGTTGAACACTGAAGCTTTCTTT. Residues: CASSLPARGRLNTEAFF.

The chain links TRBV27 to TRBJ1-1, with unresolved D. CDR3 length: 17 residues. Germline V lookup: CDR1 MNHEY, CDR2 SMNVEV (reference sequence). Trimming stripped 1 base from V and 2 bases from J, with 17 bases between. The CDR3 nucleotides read TGTGCCAGCAGTTTATTAGGTTTGGGCAGACTTAACACTGAAGCTTTCTTT. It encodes CASSLLGLGRLNTEAFF.

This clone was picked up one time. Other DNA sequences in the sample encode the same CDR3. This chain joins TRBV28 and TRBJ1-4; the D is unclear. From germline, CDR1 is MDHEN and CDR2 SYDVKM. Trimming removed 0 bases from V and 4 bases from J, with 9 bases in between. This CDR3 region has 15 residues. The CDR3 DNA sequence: TGTGCCAGCAGTTTATGGACGGTTAGTAATGAAAAACTGTTTTTT. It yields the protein CASSLWTVSNEKLFF. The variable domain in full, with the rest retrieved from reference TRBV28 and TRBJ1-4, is DVKVTQSSRYLVKRTGEKVFLECVQDMDHENMFWYRQDPGLGLRLIYFSYDVKMKEKGDIPEGYSVSREKKERFSLILESASTNQTSMYLCASSLWTVSNEKLFFGSGTQLSVL.

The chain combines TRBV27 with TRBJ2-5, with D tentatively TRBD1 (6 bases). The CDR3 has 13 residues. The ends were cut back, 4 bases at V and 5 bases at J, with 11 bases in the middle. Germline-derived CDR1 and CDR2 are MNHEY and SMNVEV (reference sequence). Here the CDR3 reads CASSYGRGETQYF. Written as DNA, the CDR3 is TGTGCCAGCAGTTACGGAAGGGGGGAGACCCAGTACTTC.

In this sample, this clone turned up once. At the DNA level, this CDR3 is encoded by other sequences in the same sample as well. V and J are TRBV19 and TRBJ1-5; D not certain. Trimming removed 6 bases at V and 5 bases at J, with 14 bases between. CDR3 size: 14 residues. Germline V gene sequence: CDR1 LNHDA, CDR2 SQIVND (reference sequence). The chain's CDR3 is CASSLGGRYQPQHF. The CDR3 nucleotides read TGTGCCAGTAGCCTCGGCGGCAGGTATCAGCCCCAGCATTTT.

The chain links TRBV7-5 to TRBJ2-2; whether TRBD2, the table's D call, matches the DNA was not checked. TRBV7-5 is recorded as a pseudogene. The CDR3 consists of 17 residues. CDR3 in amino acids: CARSLDRSGRGTGELFF. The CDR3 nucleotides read TGTGCCAGAAGCTTAGATCGTAGCGGGAGAGGTACCGGGGAGCTGTTTTTT.

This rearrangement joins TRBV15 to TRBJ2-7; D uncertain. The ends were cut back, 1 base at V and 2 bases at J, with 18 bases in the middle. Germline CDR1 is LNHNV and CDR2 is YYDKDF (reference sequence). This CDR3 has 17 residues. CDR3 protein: CATSRASDLQATYEQYF. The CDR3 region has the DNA TGTGCCACCAGCAGAGCTTCCGACTTGCAGGCGACCTACGAGCAGTACTTC.

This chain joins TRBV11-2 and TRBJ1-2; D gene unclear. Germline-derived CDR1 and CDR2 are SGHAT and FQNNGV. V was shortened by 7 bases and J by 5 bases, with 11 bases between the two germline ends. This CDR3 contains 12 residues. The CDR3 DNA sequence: TGTGCCAGCACCTCCCTAGGGTATGGCTACACCTTC. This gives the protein CASTSLGYGYTF.

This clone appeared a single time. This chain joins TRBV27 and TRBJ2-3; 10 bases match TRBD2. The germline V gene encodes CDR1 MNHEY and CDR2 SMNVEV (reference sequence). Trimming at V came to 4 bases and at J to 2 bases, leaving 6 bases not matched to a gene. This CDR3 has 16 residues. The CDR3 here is CASSSLAGETTDTQYF. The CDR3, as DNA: TGTGCCAGCAGTTCGCTAGCGGGAGAGACCACAGATACGCAGTATTTT.

The CDR3 bases are TGTGCCACCAGGGGACAGGGATGGACTGAAGCTTTCTTT. Amino acids: CATRGQGWTEAFF. The rearrangement uses TRBV15 and TRBJ1-1; TRBD1 agrees at 9 bases. After removal of 6 bases from V and 5 bases from J, the junction contained 4 bases not matched to a gene. The CDR3 is made up of 13 amino acids. Germline assignment: CDR1 LNHNV and CDR2 YYDKDF (reference sequence).

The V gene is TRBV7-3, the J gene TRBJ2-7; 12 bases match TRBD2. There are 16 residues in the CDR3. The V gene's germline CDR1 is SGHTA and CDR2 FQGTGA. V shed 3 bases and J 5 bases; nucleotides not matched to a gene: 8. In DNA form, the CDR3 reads TGTGCCAGCAGCTTGACGACTAGCGGGAGTCAGGACGAGCAGTACTTC. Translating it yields CASSLTTSGSQDEQYF.

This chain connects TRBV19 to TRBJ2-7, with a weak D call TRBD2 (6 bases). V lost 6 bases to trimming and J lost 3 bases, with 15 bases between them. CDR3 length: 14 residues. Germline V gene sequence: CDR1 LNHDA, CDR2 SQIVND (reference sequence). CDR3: CASSSFEGLYEQYF. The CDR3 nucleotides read TGTGCCAGTAGCTCTTTCGAGGGACTCTACGAGCAGTACTTC.